These 24 T cell receptor beta chains were sequenced from one sample in a study of cytomegalovirus exposure and HLA in healthy donors. PCR primers comprised 60 Vbeta and 13 Jbeta primers. Assay used: immunoSEQ multiplex PCR; TCRdb lists only in-frame clones, some missing. The table records roughly 130,000 clones, approximately 85% of them present only once. Material for sequencing was PBMCs. Receptors originate from a male donor in good health and CMV-seropositive.

The genes are TRBV11-1 and TRBJ2-1; tentative D call: TRBD1 (7 bases). Germline lookup yields CDR1 SGHAT and CDR2 FQDESV (reference sequence). The CDR3 runs 13 residues. V lost 5 bases, J lost 5 bases, and 10 bases lay in between. CDR3 DNA sequence: TGTGCCAGCAGCGGAGGGACAGACAATGAGCAGTTCTTC. This encodes CASSGGTDNEQFF.

The rearrangement joins TRBV28 to TRBJ1-3; no clear D gene. V lost 3 bases and J lost 4, with 7 bases in between. CDR1 and CDR2 (germline): MDHEN, SYDVKM. CDR3 size: 13 residues. The CDR3 sequence: CASSFREGNTIYF. CDR3 nucleotides: TGTGCCAGCAGTTTCCGGGAGGGAAACACCATATATTTT.

This chain links TRBV27 with TRBJ1-5; D gene unclear. CDR3 length: 14 residues. CDR1 is MNHEY, CDR2 SMNVEV, per germline (reference sequence). The V gene lost 0 bases and the J gene lost 0 bases, with 3 bases spanning the gap. This CDR3 reads CASSLSYSNQPQHF. The CDR3 DNA is TGTGCCAGCAGTTTATCGTATAGCAATCAGCCCCAGCATTTT.

The rearrangement uses TRBV27 and TRBJ1-5; no clear D gene. Germline lookup yields CDR1 MNHEY and CDR2 SMNVEV (reference sequence). The CDR3 contains 13 residues. V lost 4 bases, J lost 5 bases, and 9 bases lay in between. Here the CDR3 reads CASSSGSYQPQHF. The CDR3 DNA reads as TGTGCCAGCAGTTCCGGGTCCTATCAGCCCCAGCATTTT.

As regards this clone: At one end, the junction sequence differs from germline, possibly due to a read error. V and J are TRBV9 and TRBJ2-3; TRBD2 is a possible D gene (6 bases). The germline V gene has CDR1 SGDLS and CDR2 YYNGEE. The CDR3 has 14 amino acids. The CDR3 DNA reads as TGTGCCAGCAGCGTAGGAGCGGAGGGAGATACGCAGTACTTT. It yields the protein CASSVGAEGDTQYF. The full variable domain, its missing parts supplied by reference TRBV9 and TRBJ2-3, is DSGVTQTPKHLITATGQRVTLRCSPRSGDLSVYWYQQSLDQGLQFLIQYYNGEERAKGNILERFSAQQFPDLHSELNLSSLELGDSALYFCASSVGAEGDTQYFGPGTRLTVL.

The table lists this clone with a count of one. The chain joins TRBV27 to TRBJ2-1, with a tentative D call TRBD2 (5 bases). Trimming shortened V by 3 bases and J by 6 bases, and 12 bases separated the two germline ends. The CDR3 has 14 residues. Germline lookup yields CDR1 MNHEY and CDR2 SMNVEV (reference sequence). CDR3 in DNA: TGTGCCAGCAGTTTGCTAGCAGCCCGCAATGAGCAGTTCTTC. This gives the protein CASSLLAARNEQFF.

The J gene is TRBJ2-4, the V gene TRBV30; 7 bases match TRBD2. CDR3 length: 13 residues. V lost 6 bases, J lost 1 base, and 3 bases stayed unmatched. The germline gives CDR1 GTSNPN, CDR2 SVGIG (reference sequence). In DNA form, the CDR3 reads TGTGCCTGCCACGGGGGGGCCAAAAACATTCAGTACTTC. This encodes CACHGGAKNIQYF.

V is TRBV9 and J is TRBJ2-5, with 8 positions matching TRBD2. From germline, CDR1 is SGDLS and CDR2 YYNGEE. V gave up 2 bases and J gave up 4 bases; unmatched junction bases: 7. This CDR3 has 15 amino acids. This chain's CDR3 is CASSVAGREAETQYF. CDR3 in DNA: TGTGCCAGCAGCGTGGCCGGGAGGGAGGCAGAGACCCAGTACTTC.

This chain connects TRBV25-1 to TRBJ2-7; TRBD1 aligns across 7 bases. The CDR3 is 14 amino acids. V lost 5 bases, J lost 2 bases, and 6 bases stayed unmatched. Germline-derived CDR1 and CDR2 are MGHDK and SYGVNS. The CDR3 DNA sequence: TGTGCCAGCAGTACAGGGGAATCCCCCTACGAGCAGTACTTC. This encodes CASSTGESPYEQYF.

The V and J genes are TRBV7-2 and TRBJ2-5, with 12 nucleotides matching TRBD2. This CDR3 comprises 16 residues. The V segment lost 5 bases and the J segment 1 base; nucleotides outside the gene matches: 5. Germline V gives CDR1 SGHTA, CDR2 FQGNSA. CDR3 in DNA: TGTGCCAGCAGCGCCCTACTAGCGGGGGGCCAAGAGACCCAGTACTTC. Translating it yields CASSALLAGGQETQYF.

The chain carries TRBV7-2 and TRBJ2-7, with TRBD2 matching 11 bases. From germline, CDR1 is SGHTA and CDR2 FQGNSA. Trimming removed 4 bases from V and 3 bases from J; junction bases left unmatched: 14. The CDR3 loop spans 18 amino acids. CDR3 sequence reads: CASSYLYSTSGRRYEQYF. The CDR3 DNA reads as TGTGCCAGCAGCTACCTTTACTCTACTAGCGGGAGACGCTACGAGCAGTACTTC.

The V gene is TRBV5-1, the J gene TRBJ2-2; D unclear. CDR1 is SGHRS, CDR2 YFSETQ, per germline. The CDR3 sequence is 12 residues long. V was clipped by 2 bases and J by 4 bases, with 3 bases between them. The CDR3 bases are TGCGCCAGCAGCTTCGGCACCGGGGAGCTGTTTTTT. Its translation is CASSFGTGELFF.

This clone was seen a single time. The V call is TRBV19, the J call TRBJ1-2; D gene uncertain. CDR1 LNHDA and CDR2 SQIVND come from the germline V gene (reference sequence). Trimming pared 5 bases from V and 8 bases from J, leaving 12 bases between. The CDR3 totals 12 residues. For the CDR3, the DNA is TGTGCCAGTAGTGAGGGAGGAGGAGGCTACACCTTC. Translated: CASSEGGGGYTF.

The V and J genes are TRBV28 and TRBJ2-6; D may be TRBD1 (6 bases). The CDR3 has 17 residues. Germline assignment: CDR1 MDHEN and CDR2 SYDVKM. V was pared by 6 bases and J by 2 bases, with 17 bases between. The DNA of the CDR3 is TGTGCCAGCAGGGCCGCAGGGGACCTCGCTGGGGCCAACGTCCTGACTTTC. Translating gives CASRAAGDLAGANVLTF.

As concerns this clone: The same CDR3 also results from other DNA sequences found in this sample. The V gene is TRBV4-1, the J gene TRBJ1-4, with 7 bases lining up with TRBD1. V was clipped by 1 base and J by 5 bases; unmatched bases: 1. CDR3 length: 14 residues. CDR1 is MGHRA, CDR2 YSYEKL, per germline. The CDR3 region is CASSQGQGNEKLFF. CDR3 bases: TGCGCCAGCAGCCAAGGACAGGGCAATGAAAAACTGTTTTTT.

The J gene is TRBJ2-7, the V gene TRBV29-1, with TRBD2 matching 10 bases. Germline CDR1 SQVTM, CDR2 ANQGSEA. The CDR3 sequence is 14 residues long. J gave up 2 bases and V 4 bases, and 5 bases lay outside the gene matches. CDR3 DNA sequence: TGCAGCGTTGCCGCGGGACTAGCGACCTACGAGCAGTACTTC. Amino acids: CSVAAGLATYEQYF.

The chain links TRBV7-9 to TRBJ1-6; tentatively, D is TRBD1 (5 bases). V was pared by 2 bases and J by 2 bases, with 7 bases between. Looked up from germline, CDR1 is SEHNR and CDR2 is FQNEAQ (reference sequence). The CDR3 covers 15 residues. In DNA, the CDR3 is TGTGCCAGCAGCTTACAACAGGCCTATAATTCACCCCTCCACTTT. Protein product: CASSLQQAYNSPLHF.

V is TRBV27 and J is TRBJ2-4, with 11 bases lining up with TRBD2. The V gene end was trimmed by 6 bases and the J gene end by 4 bases; junction bases not matched to a gene: 8. Germline V CDR1 and CDR2: MNHEY, SMNVEV (reference sequence). CDR3 length: 16 residues. The CDR3 nucleotides are TGTGCCAGCAGCTTGCTAGCGGGAGGCGTAAAAAACATTCAGTACTTC. This gives the protein CASSLLAGGVKNIQYF.

The chain uses TRBV6-1 and TRBJ1-5; D is possibly TRBD1 (5 bases). Germline CDR1 MNHNS, CDR2 SASEGT. Trimming left V 2 bases short and J 2 bases short, with 13 bases between. This CDR3 contains 16 residues. The CDR3 coding sequence is TGTGCCAGCAGTGAATTCTCGGGGGTCGGCAATCAGCCCCAGCATTTT. The encoded protein is CASSEFSGVGNQPQHF.

The V gene is TRBV28, the J gene TRBJ2-7, with 8 bases fitting TRBD2. The CDR3 runs to 15 residues. Germline V gene data show CDR1 as MDHEN and CDR2 as SYDVKM. V dropped 3 bases and J dropped 2; count of bases not matched to a gene: 6. CDR3 loop: CASSLERGPTYEQYF. The DNA for the CDR3 is TGTGCCAGCAGTTTGGAGCGGGGGCCGACCTACGAGCAGTACTTC. The full variable domain, rest sourced from reference TRBV28 and TRBJ2-7, is DVKVTQSSRYLVKRTGEKVFLECVQDMDHENMFWYRQDPGLGLRLIYFSYDVKMKEKGDIPEGYSVSREKKERFSLILESASTNQTSMYLCASSLERGPTYEQYFGPGTRLTVT.

The chain employs TRBV30 and TRBJ2-7; TRBD1 aligns across 11 bases. The V gene end was trimmed by 2 bases and the J gene end by 5 bases; junction bases not matched to a gene: 5. Germline CDR1 reads GTSNPN; CDR2 reads SVGIG (reference sequence). This CDR3 has 14 residues. CDR3 in DNA: TGTGCCTGGAGTCCGGACAGGGGGCAACACGAGCAGTACTTC. This codes for CAWSPDRGQHEQYF.

The chain links TRBV10-3 to TRBJ2-5; 8 bases match TRBD2. The J call is doubtful: the DNA matches TRBJ2-7 better. The CDR3 loop spans 14 amino acids. Germline lookup yields CDR1 ENHRY and CDR2 SYGVKD. The DNA for the CDR3 is TGTGCCATCAGGGTCGGGGGGGACGCCTACGAGCAGTACTTC. Translation gives CAIRVGGDAYEQYF.

The chain joins TRBV7-6 to TRBJ2-1, with D perhaps TRBD1 (5 bases). V was clipped by 1 base and J by 6 bases, with 7 bases between them. The V gene's germline CDR1 is SGHVS and CDR2 FNYEAQ. This CDR3 has 13 amino acids. The CDR3 DNA follows: TGTGCCAGCAGCTTAGGGACACGCAATGAGCAGTTCTTC. The encoded protein is CASSLGTRNEQFF.

This clone has just one count. The chain employs TRBV7-3 and TRBJ2-1; D may be TRBD1 (8 bases). Germline CDR1 and CDR2: SGHTA and FQGTGA. Trimming left V 5 bases short and J 7 bases short, with 12 bases between. The CDR3 covers 13 residues. The CDR3 bases are TGTGCCAGCAGCCAACAGGGGGGGAATGAGCAGTTCTTC. This translates into CASSQQGGNEQFF.